Listed here are 10 T cell receptor beta chains from one sample, sequenced in a study of OX40 agonist ivuxolimab in advanced cancers. The protocol was immunoSEQ multiplex PCR, while the TCRdb copy is restricted to in-frame clones and leaves out a portion. The profile shows around 40,000 clones, roughly 85% of them singletons. Source: CD4+ or CD8+ T cells sorted from blood, taken in a trial of the OX40 agonist ivuxolimab. Source of these receptors: an adult with an advanced solid tumor such as melanoma, head and neck, liver or kidney cancer.

This clone has just one count. The chain joins TRBV19 to TRBJ2-6, with no clear D. Germline V gene lookup returns CDR1 LNHDA and CDR2 SQIVND (reference sequence). This CDR3 has 16 amino acids. Deletions cut 3 bases from V and 0 bases from J, with 9 bases between. The CDR3 here is CASSMSWVSGANVLTF. The CDR3, as DNA: TGTGCCAGTAGTATGAGTTGGGTCTCTGGGGCCAACGTCCTGACTTTC.

This chain joins TRBV7-9 and TRBJ2-3; D gene unclear. Trimming removed 2 bases from V and 1 base from J, with 4 bases in between. This CDR3 comprises 13 residues. Germline V gene data show CDR1 as SEHNR and CDR2 as FQNEAQ (reference sequence). CDR3 DNA sequence: TGTGCCAGCAGCTTAAGCGGCACAGATACGCAGTATTTT. It yields the protein CASSLSGTDTQYF.

This clone was recorded only once. The chain carries TRBV10-3 and TRBJ1-6; the D gene is possibly TRBD1 (6 bases). CDR1 ENHRY and CDR2 SYGVKD come from the germline V gene. This CDR3 region has 14 residues. V lost 2 bases to trimming and J lost 7 bases, with 9 bases between them. The CDR3 protein is CAISERGSNSPLHF. The CDR3 bases are TGTGCCATCAGTGAGAGGGGGTCCAATTCACCCCTCCACTTT.

The J gene is TRBJ1-2, the V gene TRBV4-1; D uncertain. Germline loops: CDR1 MGHRA, CDR2 YSYEKL. CDR3 size: 15 residues. The ends were cut back, 4 bases at V and 2 bases at J, with 14 bases in the middle. In DNA, the CDR3 is TGCGCCAGCAGCCTGGTCGAGGGAGGGAACTATGGCTACACCTTC. Translating gives CASSLVEGGNYGYTF.

The chain links TRBV9 to TRBJ2-3, with TRBD2 as a possible D gene (5 bases). The CDR3 covers 15 residues. CDR1 is SGDLS, CDR2 YYNGEE, per germline. Trimming left V 0 bases short and J 0 bases short, with 8 bases between. The DNA for the CDR3 is TGTGCCAGCAGCGTAGCCGGGAAAAGCACAGATACGCAGTATTTT. Translating it yields CASSVAGKSTDTQYF.

The chain joins TRBV4-2 to TRBJ2-5, with TRBD1 as a possible D gene (6 bases). Germline CDR1 LGHNA, CDR2 YNFKEQ. The V end was cut by 1 base, the J end by 3 bases, with 9 bases between. This CDR3 has 14 amino acids. The CDR3 spells CASSQVNREETQYF. CDR3 nucleotide sequence: TGTGCCAGCAGCCAAGTAAACAGGGAAGAGACCCAGTACTTC.

The rearrangement links TRBV5-4 to TRBJ2-5; 7 bases agree with TRBD1. The trim removed 4 bases at V and 1 base at J, leaving 4 bases unmatched. Germline CDR1 SGHNT, CDR2 YYREEE (reference sequence). This CDR3 has 14 residues. The CDR3 here is CASSNTGVQETQYF. The CDR3, as DNA: TGTGCCAGCAGCAACACAGGGGTCCAAGAGACCCAGTACTTC.

CDR3 sequence: CASSLQAVDEDGYTF. The CDR3 DNA reads as TGTGCCAGCAGCTTACAGGCGGTGGATGAGGACGGCTACACCTTC. The rearrangement links TRBV7-9 to TRBJ1-2; D unresolved. The CDR3 length is 15 residues. V was clipped by 2 bases and J by 8 bases, with 18 bases between them. Looked up from germline, CDR1 is SEHNR and CDR2 is FQNEAQ (reference sequence). The full variable domain, in which reference TRBV7-9 and TRBJ1-2 provide the parts outside the CDR3, is DTGVSQNPRHKITKRGQNVTFRCDPISEHNRLYWYRQTLGQGPEFLTYFQNEAQLEKSRLLSDRFSAERPKGSFSTLEIQRTEQGDSAMYLCASSLQAVDEDGYTFGSGTRLTVV.

The chain recombines TRBV5-1 with TRBJ2-2; D is ambiguous. Germline V gene lookup returns CDR1 SGHRS and CDR2 YFSETQ. The ends were cut back, 2 bases at V and 2 bases at J, with 10 bases in the middle. The CDR3 sequence is 15 residues long. The CDR3 spells CASSFGSTNTGELFF. DNA for the CDR3: TGCGCCAGCAGCTTTGGAAGTACAAACACCGGGGAGCTGTTTTTT.

The chain employs TRBV6-1 and TRBJ1-1; D is uncertain. Trimming cost V 6 bases and J 5 bases, with 13 bases left between them. This CDR3 has 13 residues. Per germline, CDR1 MNHNS and CDR2 SASEGT. The DNA for the CDR3 is TGTGCCAGCAGGGAGTCGCAAAGTACTGAAGCTTTCTTT. This codes for CASRESQSTEAFF.